The 25 T cell receptor beta chains in this list originate from one sample, sequenced in a study of PD-1 blockade in classical Hodgkin lymphoma. Relapses following autologous stem cell transplantation were seen in all patients, with brentuximab vedotin exposure varying. The method was immunoSEQ multiplex PCR; TCRdb's version includes in-frame clones alone and lacks a portion of them. The sample yields approximately 14,000 clones, around 83% seen once. Here the sequenced sample was peripheral blood mononuclear cells (PBMCs), taken before the second cycle of nivolumab. The receptor source for this set is a human donor with classical Hodgkin lymphoma.

The chain uses TRBV5-8 and TRBJ2-7, with D tentatively TRBD2 (6 bases). The germline V and J ends were trimmed by 1 base and 2 bases, with 10 bases remaining between them. The CDR3 extends over 14 amino acids. CDR1 and CDR2 (germline): SGHTS, YDEGEE. CDR3 bases: TGTGCCAGCAGCTTGCGGGGGAAACCCTACGAGCAGTACTTC. It codes for CASSLRGKPYEQYF.

The rearrangement uses TRBV7-9 and TRBJ2-5, with TRBD1 matching over 7 bases. The CDR3 consists of 15 residues. CDR1 and CDR2 (germline): SEHNR, FQNEAQ (reference sequence). V shed 3 bases, J shed 5 bases, and the junction held 9 bases outside the gene matches. CDR3 amino acids: CASSFMQGVGETQYF. CDR3 nucleotides: TGTGCCAGCAGCTTCATGCAGGGGGTCGGGGAGACCCAGTACTTC. Together with reference TRBV7-9 and TRBJ2-5, the CDR3 gives the full variable domain: DTGVSQNPRHKITKRGQNVTFRCDPISEHNRLYWYRQTLGQGPEFLTYFQNEAQLEKSRLLSDRFSAERPKGSFSTLEIQRTEQGDSAMYLCASSFMQGVGETQYFGPGTRLLVL.

The chain employs TRBV19 and TRBJ1-1; perhaps TRBD1 as D (6 bases). The V end was cut by 3 bases, the J end by 1 base, with 9 bases between. In germline, CDR1 is LNHDA, CDR2 SQIVND (reference sequence). The CDR3 has 14 amino acids. CDR3 region: CASSIRGENTEAFF. The CDR3 DNA sequence: TGTGCCAGTAGTATTAGGGGGGAGAACACTGAAGCTTTCTTT. Variable domain in full (rest from reference TRBV19 and TRBJ1-1): DGGITQSPKYLFRKEGQNVTLSCEQNLNHDAMYWYRQDPGQGLRLIYYSQIVNDFQKGDIAEGYSVSREKKESFPLTVTSAQKNPTAFYLCASSIRGENTEAFFGQGTRLTVV.

The CDR3 DNA reads TGTGCCAGCAGTAGCCACAGGGTCCCTAATGAAAAACTGTTTTTT. As protein: CASSSHRVPNEKLFF. This sequence joins TRBV25-1 and TRBJ1-4, with a possible D match to TRBD1 (6 bases). V was clipped by 5 bases and J by 3 bases, with 13 bases between them. CDR3 size: 15 residues. From germline, CDR1 is MGHDK and CDR2 SYGVNS.

This clone was detected only once. The chain links TRBV5-1 to TRBJ2-5; TRBD2 matches 10 bases. The CDR3 loop spans 16 amino acids. Germline lookup yields CDR1 SGHRS and CDR2 YFSETQ. V trimming: 4 bases; J trimming: 4 bases; junction bases outside the gene matches: 10. The CDR3 here is CASSPLSGGVGETQYF. The DNA of the CDR3 is TGCGCCAGCAGCCCATTAAGCGGGGGGGTTGGAGAGACCCAGTACTTC. Filled out from reference TRBV5-1 and TRBJ2-5, the complete variable domain reads KAGVTQTPRYLIKTRGQQVTLSCSPISGHRSVSWYQQTPGQGLQFLFEYFSETQRNKGNFPGRFSGRQFSNSRSEMNVSTLELGDSALYLCASSPLSGGVGETQYFGPGTRLLVL.

The chain couples TRBV27 to TRBJ1-5, with D possibly matching TRBD1 (5 bases). V gave up 3 bases and J gave up 4 bases, with 10 bases separating them. The CDR3 sequence is 14 residues long. Germline lookup yields CDR1 MNHEY and CDR2 SMNVEV (reference sequence). CDR3 sequence (DNA): TGTGCCAGCAGTTTGGGACGGGGGAATCAGCCCCAGCATTTT. This encodes CASSLGRGNQPQHF.

This clone was seen a few times. This rearrangement joins TRBV10-3 to TRBJ1-2; a weak D match, TRBD1 (5 bases). Between the trimmed V and J ends, which lost 3 bases and 4 bases, there was a span of 12 bases. The CDR3 contains 14 residues. Per germline, CDR1 ENHRY and CDR2 SYGVKD. The CDR3 nucleotides read TGTGCCATCAGTGACCAGGGAGTCCCCTATGGCTACACCTTC. This sequence encodes CAISDQGVPYGYTF.

CDR3 region: CASIASSGSGELFF. CDR3 coding DNA: TGTGCCAGCATCGCCTCTAGCGGGTCCGGGGAGCTGTTTTTT. This sequence joins TRBV2 and TRBJ2-2; 8 positions match TRBD2. The CDR3 loop spans 14 amino acids. The germline CDR1 and CDR2 sequences are SNHLY and FYNNEI. V trimming: 7 bases; J trimming: 6 bases; junction bases outside the gene matches: 7.

The rearrangement links TRBV9 to TRBJ2-4; 13 positions agree with TRBD2. V lost 3 bases, J lost 0 bases, and 15 bases stayed unmatched. The CDR3 spans 21 residues. CDR1 is SGDLS and CDR2 is YYNGEE in the germline V gene. The CDR3 bases are TGTGCCAGCAGCGCCGGGACAGGCGGACTAGCGGGGGATCCAGCCAAAAACATTCAGTACTTC. It is translated as CASSAGTGGLAGDPAKNIQYF.

The chain carries TRBV28 and TRBJ1-2; D might be TRBD1 (6 bases). V was pared by 4 bases and J by 4 bases, with 19 bases between. This CDR3 is 16 amino acids long. From germline, CDR1 is MDHEN and CDR2 SYDVKM. Here the CDR3 reads CASSYPVGGGGYGYTF. The CDR3 DNA follows: TGTGCCAGCAGTTACCCCGTCGGGGGAGGGGGCTATGGCTACACCTTC.

The chain joins TRBV6-5 to TRBJ1-6; TRBD1 matches 7 bases. Looked up from germline, CDR1 is MNHEY and CDR2 is SVGAGI. Trimming at V came to 5 bases and at J to 10 bases, leaving 8 bases not matched to a gene. The length of the CDR3 is 14 residues. CDR3 DNA: TGTGCCAGCAGTACGACAGGGTTCGGCTCACCCCTCCACTTT. Translation gives CASSTTGFGSPLHF.

The chain carries TRBV2 and TRBJ1-2; 9 bases are shared with TRBD1. Germline CDR1 SNHLY, CDR2 FYNNEI. This CDR3 comprises 13 residues. The trim removed 8 bases at V and 8 bases at J, leaving 9 bases unmatched. CDR3 nucleotide sequence: TGTGCCAGCCGAAGGACAGGGGAGGGCGGCTACACCTTC. Protein product: CASRRTGEGGYTF.

V gene TRBV15 combines with J gene TRBJ2-2; D is undetermined. Germline values: CDR1 LNHNV, CDR2 YYDKDF (reference sequence). Deletions cut 1 base from V and 9 bases from J, with 9 bases between. The CDR3 has 13 residues. The CDR3 coding sequence is TGTGCCACCAGCAGAGGGCAGAGTCGGGAGCTGTTTTTT. This gives the protein CATSRGQSRELFF.

This chain uses TRBV29-1 with TRBJ2-5, with D unresolved. The CDR3 contains 15 residues. From germline, CDR1 is SQVTM and CDR2 ANQGSEA. Trimming removed 3 bases at V and 0 bases at J, with 14 bases between. The CDR3 spells CSVDPAFAYQETQYF. CDR3 DNA sequence: TGCAGCGTTGACCCGGCTTTTGCGTACCAAGAGACCCAGTACTTC.

The chain links TRBV7-7 to TRBJ2-1; 7 bases map to TRBD2. Per the germline V gene, CDR1 is SSHAT and CDR2 is FNYEAQ (reference sequence). This CDR3 has 16 amino acids. V was pared by 1 base and J by 4 bases, with 7 bases of the junction left unmatched. This CDR3 reads CASSLETSMGYNEQFF. Here the CDR3 DNA reads TGTGCCAGCAGCTTAGAGACTAGCATGGGGTACAATGAGCAGTTCTTC.

The chain recombines TRBV10-3 with TRBJ1-2; 7 positions match TRBD1. The germline V gene encodes CDR1 ENHRY and CDR2 SYGVKD. V lost 4 bases, J lost 8 bases, and 10 bases stayed unmatched. The length of the CDR3 is 14 residues. The chain's CDR3 is CAISVTGEEDGYTF. The CDR3 nucleotides read TGTGCCATCAGTGTCACAGGGGAAGAGGACGGCTACACCTTC.

J is TRBJ2-3 and V is TRBV2; no firm D call. V shed 6 bases and J shed 5 bases, with 15 bases lying between them. CDR3 length: 14 amino acids. Germline CDR1 and CDR2: SNHLY and FYNNEI. The CDR3 sequence: CASRSPQRRDTQYF. The CDR3 coding sequence is TGTGCCAGCAGAAGCCCCCAGAGGAGAGATACGCAGTATTTT.

The chain carries TRBV6-5 and TRBJ2-7, with TRBD1 identical over 9 bases. The V and J ends lost 5 bases and 3 bases, in that order; junction bases with no gene match: 8. Germline lookup yields CDR1 MNHEY and CDR2 SVGAGI. There are 15 residues in the CDR3. The CDR3 DNA reads as TGTGCCAGCAGTAAATCCGGGACAGGGAACTACGAGCAGTACTTC. Translated: CASSKSGTGNYEQYF.

The chain recombines TRBV5-5 with TRBJ1-1, with 7 bases fitting TRBD1. The CDR3 loop spans 17 amino acids. The V gene's germline CDR1 is SGHKS and CDR2 YYEKEE (reference sequence). V gave up 4 bases and J gave up 3 bases; unmatched junction bases: 15. The CDR3 sequence is CASSRNRKTGSDTEAFF. CDR3 in DNA: TGTGCCAGCAGCCGCAATAGGAAGACAGGGTCGGACACTGAAGCTTTCTTT.

The rearrangement uses TRBV28 and TRBJ1-2; D is possibly TRBD1 (6 bases). The length of the CDR3 is 13 residues. V lost 4 bases and J 4 bases, leaving 10 bases between the germline ends. Germline V gene sequence: CDR1 MDHEN, CDR2 SYDVKM. CDR3: CASSSGAGYGYTF. Written as DNA, the CDR3 is TGTGCCAGCAGTTCGGGGGCTGGCTATGGCTACACCTTC.

V and J are TRBV7-2 and TRBJ2-2; D remains unclear. Trimming cost V 1 base and J 1 base, with 7 bases left between them. CDR3 length equals 15 residues. Germline V CDR1 and CDR2: SGHTA, FQGNSA. The CDR3 sequence is CASSLGRQNTGELFF. For the CDR3, the DNA is TGTGCCAGCAGCTTAGGTCGACAGAACACCGGGGAGCTGTTTTTT.

J is TRBJ1-5 and V is TRBV20-1; D call uncertain. V lost 5 bases and J lost 9, with 5 bases in between. The germline gives CDR1 DFQATT, CDR2 SNEGSKA (reference sequence). CDR3 size: 9 residues. CDR3 DNA sequence: TGCAGTGCTGGAAGGCCCCAGCATTTT. Translated: CSAGRPQHF.

This sequence joins TRBV11-2 and TRBJ2-1; TRBD1 aligns across 8 bases. CDR1 is SGHAT and CDR2 is FQNNGV in the germline V gene. The CDR3 has 16 amino acids. Trimming took 2 bases from V and 8 from J; bases not matched to a gene: 11. This chain's CDR3 is CASSLSRRTGLDEQFF. The CDR3 nucleotides read TGTGCCAGCAGCTTAAGCCGTCGGACAGGGCTCGATGAGCAGTTCTTC.

The J gene is TRBJ1-4, the V gene TRBV7-9; D remains unclear. Per the germline V gene, CDR1 is SEHNR and CDR2 is FQNEAQ (reference sequence). This CDR3 contains 15 residues. V lost 2 bases to trimming and J lost 7 bases, with 14 bases between them. For the CDR3, the DNA is TGTGCCAGCAGCTTACTACTGGCTTCTAGTGAAAAACTGTTTTTT. Encoded protein: CASSLLLASSEKLFF.

Only one count was recorded for this clone. The rearrangement joins TRBV5-5 to TRBJ2-5; D not resolved. V was trimmed by 0 bases and J by 5 bases, leaving 5 bases between them. CDR1 and CDR2 (germline): SGHKS, YYEKEE (reference sequence). The CDR3 runs to 12 residues. The CDR3 DNA follows: TGTGCCAGCAGCTTGGCCGGCGAGACCCAGTACTTC. Translating it yields CASSLAGETQYF.